These 3 T cell receptor beta chains were all obtained from the same sample, sequenced in a study of Ad26.COV2.S vaccination and SARS-CoV-2 variants. Profiling relied on immunoSEQ multiplex PCR, and the TCRdb table lists in-frame clones only, not all of them. The repertoire holds about 250,000 clones, with about 83% as singletons. The treatment is: about 20 received Ad26.COV2.S at low or high dose, single or two shots; roughly five received placebo; per-sample allocation not given. Sampling was performed 63 days after the first vaccine or placebo injection. Specimen: peripheral blood, collected in a trial of Ad26.COV2.S vaccine versus placebo. The receptors originated from a person aged 18-65 years who received the Ad26.COV2.S COVID-19 vaccine or a placebo.

This clone was seen repeatedly, ten times or more. CDR3 bases: TGTGCCAGCAGCCACAGTGTATGGGACGGGGGAAGCAATCAGCCCCAGCATTTT. It specifies CASSHSVWDGGSNQPQHF. The chain is built from TRBV14 and TRBJ1-5, with D perhaps TRBD1 (5 bases). The germline gives CDR1 SGHDN, CDR2 FVKESK. The CDR3 consists of 18 residues. Trimming shortened V by 3 bases and J by 1 base, and 19 bases separated the two germline ends.

The rearrangement joins TRBV18 to TRBJ2-7; possible D gene TRBD1, 6 bases. The CDR3 is made up of 14 amino acids. Looked up from germline, CDR1 is KGHSH and CDR2 is LQKENI. V dropped 6 bases and J dropped 4 bases, with 16 bases sitting between them. CDR3 bases: TGTGCCAGCTCCGAAAGCCGGGACACATACGAGCAGTACGTC. Its translation is CASSESRDTYEQYV.

The rearrangement links TRBV30 to TRBJ2-3; tentative D call: TRBD2 (5 bases). Germline CDR1 is GTSNPN and CDR2 is SVGIG (reference sequence). The CDR3 runs to 16 residues. V was pared by 8 bases and J by 6 bases, with 27 bases between. The CDR3, as DNA: TGTGCCGTGGAGGCTCCCCGACCGGGGTCGGGGGATACGCAGTATTTT. Its protein product is CAVEAPRPGSGDTQYF. Full variable domain (missing parts from reference TRBV30 and TRBJ2-3): SQTIHQWPATLVQPVGSPLSLECTVEGTSNPNLYWYRQAAGRGLQLLFYSVGIGQISSEVPQNLSASRPQDRQFILSSKKLLLSDSGFYLCAVEAPRPGSGDTQYFGPGTRLTVL.